These 5 T cell receptor beta chains were all obtained from the same sample, sequenced in a study of blood T cell repertoires in COVID-19. The protocol was immunoSEQ multiplex PCR, while the TCRdb copy is restricted to in-frame clones and leaves out a portion. The sample holds roughly 110,000 clones, about two thirds seen once. The sample was peripheral blood. The source is a human donor with acute or convalescent COVID-19. The donor label of this sample is uncertain.

This clone was observed a handful of times. The chain joins TRBV9 to TRBJ2-6, with 7 bases aligning to TRBD1. Unmatched junction bases numbered 9, after V lost 3 bases and J lost 0 bases. The CDR3 loop spans 18 amino acids. Germline V gene lookup returns CDR1 SGDLS and CDR2 YYNGEE. CDR3 loop: CASSGRDSLSSGANVLTF. The CDR3 DNA reads as TGTGCCAGCAGCGGCCGGGACAGCCTCTCCTCTGGGGCCAACGTCCTGACTTTC.

The DNA for the CDR3 is TGCAGCGTTGCAGGGGATCCTGAAGCTTTCTTT. Encoded protein: CSVAGDPEAFF. This chain joins TRBV29-1 and TRBJ1-1; a weak D match, TRBD1 (6 bases). CDR3 length: 11 amino acids. Per the germline V gene, CDR1 is SQVTM and CDR2 is ANQGSEA. Trimming removed 4 bases from V and 6 bases from J, with 9 bases in between. Supplemented by reference TRBV29-1 and TRBJ1-1, the full variable domain reads SAVISQKPSRDICQRGTSLTIQCQVDSQVTMMFWYRQQPGQSLTLIATANQGSEATYESGFVIDKFPISRPNLTFSTLTVSNMSPEDSSIYLCSVAGDPEAFFGQGTRLTVV.

In this sample, this clone turned up once. This CDR3 is CASSPGTVSTDTQYF. In nucleotides, the CDR3 is TGTGCCAGCAGTCCCGGGACAGTAAGCACAGATACGCAGTATTTT. This rearrangement joins TRBV27 to TRBJ2-3, with 7 positions matching TRBD1. The CDR3 loop spans 15 amino acids. The V and J ends lost 5 bases and 0 bases, in that order; junction bases with no gene match: 5. Per germline, CDR1 MNHEY and CDR2 SMNVEV (reference sequence).

Only a few counts were recorded for this clone. This rearrangement joins TRBV5-1 to TRBJ2-3, with D possibly being TRBD1 (6 bases). The ends were cut back, 4 bases at V and 0 bases at J, with 12 bases in the middle. In germline, CDR1 is SGHRS, CDR2 YFSETQ. The CDR3 has 15 residues. Here the CDR3 reads CASSTLGGSTDTQYF. CDR3 DNA sequence: TGCGCCAGCAGCACCCTAGGGGGAAGCACAGATACGCAGTATTTT. The entire variable domain, with the rest obtained from reference TRBV5-1 and TRBJ2-3, is as follows: KAGVTQTPRYLIKTRGQQVTLSCSPISGHRSVSWYQQTPGQGLQFLFEYFSETQRNKGNFPGRFSGRQFSNSRSEMNVSTLELGDSALYLCASSTLGGSTDTQYFGPGTRLTVL.

The V call is TRBV5-1, the J call TRBJ2-7, with 8 bases that match TRBD2. V lost 0 bases, J lost 3 bases, and 2 bases stayed unmatched. Germline lookup yields CDR1 SGHRS and CDR2 YFSETQ. This CDR3 comprises 14 residues. The DNA for the CDR3 is TGCGCCAGCAGCTTGGCGGGGGGGATCTACGAGCAGTACTTC. Translated: CASSLAGGIYEQYF. The full variable domain, its missing parts supplied by reference TRBV5-1 and TRBJ2-7, is KAGVTQTPRYLIKTRGQQVTLSCSPISGHRSVSWYQQTPGQGLQFLFEYFSETQRNKGNFPGRFSGRQFSNSRSEMNVSTLELGDSALYLCASSLAGGIYEQYFGPGTRLTVT.